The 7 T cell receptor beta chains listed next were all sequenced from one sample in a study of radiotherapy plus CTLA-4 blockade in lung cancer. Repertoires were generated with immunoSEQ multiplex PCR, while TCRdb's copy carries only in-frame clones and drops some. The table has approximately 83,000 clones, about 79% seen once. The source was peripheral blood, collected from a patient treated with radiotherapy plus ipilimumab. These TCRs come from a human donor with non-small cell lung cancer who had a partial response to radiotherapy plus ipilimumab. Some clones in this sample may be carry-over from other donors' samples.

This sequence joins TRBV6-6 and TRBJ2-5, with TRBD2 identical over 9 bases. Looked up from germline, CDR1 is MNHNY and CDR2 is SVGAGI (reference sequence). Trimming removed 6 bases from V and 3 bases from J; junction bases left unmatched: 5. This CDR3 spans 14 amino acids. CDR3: CASRSGTSKETQYF. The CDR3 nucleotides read TGTGCCAGCAGGTCCGGGACTAGCAAAGAGACCCAGTACTTC.

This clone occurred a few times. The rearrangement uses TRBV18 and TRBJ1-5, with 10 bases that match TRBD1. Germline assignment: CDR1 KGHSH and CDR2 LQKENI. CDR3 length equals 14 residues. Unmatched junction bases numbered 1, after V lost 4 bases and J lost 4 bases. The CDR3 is CASSLGQGNQPQHF. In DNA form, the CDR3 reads TGTGCCAGCTCACTGGGACAGGGGAATCAGCCCCAGCATTTT.

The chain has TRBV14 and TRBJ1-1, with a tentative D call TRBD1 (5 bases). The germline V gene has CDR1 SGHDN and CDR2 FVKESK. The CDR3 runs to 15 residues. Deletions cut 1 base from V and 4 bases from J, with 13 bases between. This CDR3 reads CASSQVGGAVTEAFF. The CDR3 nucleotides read TGTGCCAGCAGCCAAGTAGGTGGGGCGGTCACTGAAGCTTTCTTT.

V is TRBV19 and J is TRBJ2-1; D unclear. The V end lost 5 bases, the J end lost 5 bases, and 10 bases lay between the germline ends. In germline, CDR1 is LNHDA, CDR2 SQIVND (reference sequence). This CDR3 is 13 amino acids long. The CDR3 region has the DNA TGTGCCAGTAGTGCAGGCAATAACAATGAGCAGTTCTTC. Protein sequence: CASSAGNNNEQFF.

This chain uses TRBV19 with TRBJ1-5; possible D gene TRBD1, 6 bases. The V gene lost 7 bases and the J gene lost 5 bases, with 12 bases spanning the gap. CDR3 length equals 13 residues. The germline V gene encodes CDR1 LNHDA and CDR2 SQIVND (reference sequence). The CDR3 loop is CASIAGAYQPQHF. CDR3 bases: TGTGCCAGTATAGCAGGGGCGTATCAGCCCCAGCATTTT.

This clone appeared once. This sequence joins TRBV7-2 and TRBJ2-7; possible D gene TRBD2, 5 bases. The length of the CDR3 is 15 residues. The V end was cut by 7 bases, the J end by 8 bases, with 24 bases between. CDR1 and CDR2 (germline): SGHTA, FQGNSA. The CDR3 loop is CASNIEGRSTTKQYF. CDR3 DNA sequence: TGTGCCAGCAACATAGAGGGCAGATCTACGACTAAGCAGTACTTC.

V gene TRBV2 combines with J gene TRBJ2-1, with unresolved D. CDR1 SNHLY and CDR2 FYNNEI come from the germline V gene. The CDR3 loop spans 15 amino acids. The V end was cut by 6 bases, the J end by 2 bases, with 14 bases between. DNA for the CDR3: TGTGCCAGCAGAGCCGGGTCCCCCCCCTACAATGAGCAGTTCTTC. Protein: CASRAGSPPYNEQFF.